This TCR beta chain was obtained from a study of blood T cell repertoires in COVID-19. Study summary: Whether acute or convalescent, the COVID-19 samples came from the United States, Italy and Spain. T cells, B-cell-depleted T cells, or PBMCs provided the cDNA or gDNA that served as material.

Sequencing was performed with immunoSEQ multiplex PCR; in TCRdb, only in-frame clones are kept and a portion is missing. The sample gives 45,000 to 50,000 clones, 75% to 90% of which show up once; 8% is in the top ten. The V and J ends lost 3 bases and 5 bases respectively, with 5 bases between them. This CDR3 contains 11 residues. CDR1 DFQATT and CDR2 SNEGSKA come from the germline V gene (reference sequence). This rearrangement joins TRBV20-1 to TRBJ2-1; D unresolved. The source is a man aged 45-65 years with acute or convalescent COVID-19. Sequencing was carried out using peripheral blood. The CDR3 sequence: CSARSNNEQFF. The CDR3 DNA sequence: TGCAGTGCTAGGAGCAACAATGAGCAGTTCTTC.